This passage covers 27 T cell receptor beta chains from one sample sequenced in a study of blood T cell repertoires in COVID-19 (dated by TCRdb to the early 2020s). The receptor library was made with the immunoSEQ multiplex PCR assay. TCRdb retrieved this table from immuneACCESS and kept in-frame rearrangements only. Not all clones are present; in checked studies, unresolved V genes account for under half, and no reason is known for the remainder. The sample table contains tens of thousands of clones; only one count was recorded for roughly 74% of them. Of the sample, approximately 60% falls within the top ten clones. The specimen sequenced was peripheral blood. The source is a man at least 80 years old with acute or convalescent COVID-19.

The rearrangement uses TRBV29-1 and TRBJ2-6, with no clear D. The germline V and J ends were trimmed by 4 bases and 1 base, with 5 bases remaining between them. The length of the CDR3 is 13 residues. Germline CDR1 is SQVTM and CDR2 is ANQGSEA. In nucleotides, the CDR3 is TGCAGCGTTGCAACATCTGGGGCCAACGTCCTGACTTTC. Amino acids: CSVATSGANVLTF.

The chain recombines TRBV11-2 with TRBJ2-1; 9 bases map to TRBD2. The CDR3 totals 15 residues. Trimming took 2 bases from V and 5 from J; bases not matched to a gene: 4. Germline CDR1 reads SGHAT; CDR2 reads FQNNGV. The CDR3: CASSLSPSGNNEQFF. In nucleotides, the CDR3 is TGTGCCAGCAGCTTAAGTCCTAGCGGGAACAATGAGCAGTTCTTC.

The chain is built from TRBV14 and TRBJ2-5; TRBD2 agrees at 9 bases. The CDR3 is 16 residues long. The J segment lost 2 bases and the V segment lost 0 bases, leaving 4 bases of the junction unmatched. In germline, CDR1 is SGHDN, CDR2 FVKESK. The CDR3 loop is CASSQDVLAGQETQYF. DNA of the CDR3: TGTGCCAGCAGCCAAGATGTCCTAGCGGGGCAAGAGACCCAGTACTTC.

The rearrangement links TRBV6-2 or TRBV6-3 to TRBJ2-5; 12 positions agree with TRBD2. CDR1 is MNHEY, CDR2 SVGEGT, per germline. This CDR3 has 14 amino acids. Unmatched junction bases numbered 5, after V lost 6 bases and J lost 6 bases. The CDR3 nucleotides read TGTGCCAGCAGCTTGACTAGCGGGAGTCAGACCCAGTACTTC. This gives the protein CASSLTSGSQTQYF.

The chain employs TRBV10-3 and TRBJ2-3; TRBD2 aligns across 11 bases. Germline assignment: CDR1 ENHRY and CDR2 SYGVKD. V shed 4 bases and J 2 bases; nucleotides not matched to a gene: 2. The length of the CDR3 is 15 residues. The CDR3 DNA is TGTGCCATCAGTGTACTAGCGGGAGTCACAGATACGCAGTATTTT. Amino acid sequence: CAISVLAGVTDTQYF.

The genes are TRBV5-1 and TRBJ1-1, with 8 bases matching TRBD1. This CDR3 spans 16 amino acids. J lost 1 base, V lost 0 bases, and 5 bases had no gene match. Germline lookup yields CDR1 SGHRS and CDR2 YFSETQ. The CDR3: CASSLGPGTGNTEAFF. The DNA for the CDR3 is TGCGCCAGCAGCTTGGGGCCCGGGACAGGGAACACTGAAGCTTTCTTT.

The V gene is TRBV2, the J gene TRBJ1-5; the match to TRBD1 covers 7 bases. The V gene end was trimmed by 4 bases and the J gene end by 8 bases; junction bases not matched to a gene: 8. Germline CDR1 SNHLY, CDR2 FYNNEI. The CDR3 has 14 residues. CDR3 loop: CASSVQGNLEPQHF. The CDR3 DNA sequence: TGTGCCAGCAGTGTACAGGGGAATTTGGAGCCCCAGCATTTT.

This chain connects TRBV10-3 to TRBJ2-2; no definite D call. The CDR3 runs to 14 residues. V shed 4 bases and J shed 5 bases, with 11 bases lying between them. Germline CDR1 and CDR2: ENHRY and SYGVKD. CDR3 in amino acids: CAISVKIETGELFF. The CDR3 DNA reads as TGTGCCATCAGTGTGAAGATAGAAACCGGGGAGCTGTTTTTT.

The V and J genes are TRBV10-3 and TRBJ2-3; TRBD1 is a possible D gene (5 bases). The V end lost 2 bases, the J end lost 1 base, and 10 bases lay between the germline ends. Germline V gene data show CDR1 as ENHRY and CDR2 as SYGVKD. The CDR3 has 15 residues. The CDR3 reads CAISEQGGGTDTQYF. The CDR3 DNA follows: TGTGCCATCAGTGAGCAGGGTGGGGGCACAGATACGCAGTATTTT.

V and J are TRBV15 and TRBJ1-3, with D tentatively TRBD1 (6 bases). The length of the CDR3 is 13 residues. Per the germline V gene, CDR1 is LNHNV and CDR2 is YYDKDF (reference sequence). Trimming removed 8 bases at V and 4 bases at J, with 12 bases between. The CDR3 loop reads CATQRGYGNTIYF. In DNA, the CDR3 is TGTGCCACCCAAAGGGGGTACGGAAACACCATATATTTT.

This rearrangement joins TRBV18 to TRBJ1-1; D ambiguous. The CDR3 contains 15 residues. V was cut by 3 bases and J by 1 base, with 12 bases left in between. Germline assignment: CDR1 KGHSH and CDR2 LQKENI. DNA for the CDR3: TGTGCCAGCTCACCCCTTGCGGCGTCGAACACTGAAGCTTTCTTT. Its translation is CASSPLAASNTEAFF.

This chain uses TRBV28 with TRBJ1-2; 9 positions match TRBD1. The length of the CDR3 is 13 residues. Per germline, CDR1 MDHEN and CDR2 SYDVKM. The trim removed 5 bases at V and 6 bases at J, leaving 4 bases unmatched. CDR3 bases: TGTGCCAGCAGTGGACAGGGGCCCCATGGCTACACCTTC. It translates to CASSGQGPHGYTF.

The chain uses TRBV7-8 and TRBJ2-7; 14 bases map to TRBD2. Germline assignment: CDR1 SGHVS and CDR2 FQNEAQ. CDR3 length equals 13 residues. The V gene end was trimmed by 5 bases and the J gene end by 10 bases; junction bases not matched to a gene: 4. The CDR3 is CASSTGLAGVQYF. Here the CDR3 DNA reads TGTGCCAGCAGCACGGGACTAGCGGGAGTTCAGTACTTC.

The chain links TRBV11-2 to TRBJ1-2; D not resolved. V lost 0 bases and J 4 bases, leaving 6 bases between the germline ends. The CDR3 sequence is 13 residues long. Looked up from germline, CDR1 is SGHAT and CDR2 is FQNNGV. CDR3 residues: CASSLDRFYGYTF. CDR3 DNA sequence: TGTGCCAGCAGCTTAGATCGGTTCTATGGCTACACCTTC. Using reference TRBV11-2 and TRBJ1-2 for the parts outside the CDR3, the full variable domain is EAGVAQSPRYKIIEKRQSVAFWCNPISGHATLYWYQQILGQGPKLLIQFQNNGVVDDSQLPKDRFSAERLKGVDSTLKIQPAKLEDSAVYLCASSLDRFYGYTFGSGTRLTVV.

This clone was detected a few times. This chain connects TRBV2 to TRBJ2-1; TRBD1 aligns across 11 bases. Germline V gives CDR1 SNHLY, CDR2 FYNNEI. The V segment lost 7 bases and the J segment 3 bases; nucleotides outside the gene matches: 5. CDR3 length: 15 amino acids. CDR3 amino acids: CASIAGTGGYNEQFF. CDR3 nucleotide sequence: TGTGCCAGCATAGCAGGGACAGGGGGCTACAATGAGCAGTTCTTC.

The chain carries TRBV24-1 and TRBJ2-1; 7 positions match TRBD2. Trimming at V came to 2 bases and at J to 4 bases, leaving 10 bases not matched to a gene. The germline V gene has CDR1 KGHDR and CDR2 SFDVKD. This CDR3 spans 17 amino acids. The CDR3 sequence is CATSDSGGASGYNEQFF. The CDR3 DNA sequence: TGTGCCACCAGTGATTCCGGGGGTGCTAGCGGTTACAATGAGCAGTTCTTC.

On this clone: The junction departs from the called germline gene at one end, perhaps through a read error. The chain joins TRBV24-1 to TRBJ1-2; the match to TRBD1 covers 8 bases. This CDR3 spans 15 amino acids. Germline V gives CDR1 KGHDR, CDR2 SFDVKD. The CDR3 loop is CAISDPGQGYYGYTF. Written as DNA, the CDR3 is TGTGCCATCAGTGATCCCGGACAGGGCTACTATGGCTACACCTTC.

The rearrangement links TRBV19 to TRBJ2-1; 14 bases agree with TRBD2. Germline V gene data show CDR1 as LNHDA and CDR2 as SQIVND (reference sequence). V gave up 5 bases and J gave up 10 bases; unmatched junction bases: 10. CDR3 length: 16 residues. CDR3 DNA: TGTGCCAGTAGTGGTCCGGGACTAGCGGGAGTTGGGGAGCAGTTCTTC. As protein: CASSGPGLAGVGEQFF.

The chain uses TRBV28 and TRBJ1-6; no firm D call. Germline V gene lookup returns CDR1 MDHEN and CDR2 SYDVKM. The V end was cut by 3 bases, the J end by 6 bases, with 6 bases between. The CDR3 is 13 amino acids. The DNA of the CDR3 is TGTGCCAGCAGTTTCAGCGGTAATTCACCCCTCCACTTT. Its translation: CASSFSGNSPLHF.

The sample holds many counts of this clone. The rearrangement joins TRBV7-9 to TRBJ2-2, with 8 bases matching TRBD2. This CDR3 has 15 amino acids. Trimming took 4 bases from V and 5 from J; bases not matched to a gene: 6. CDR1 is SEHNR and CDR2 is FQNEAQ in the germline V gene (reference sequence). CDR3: CASSSPGLDTGELFF. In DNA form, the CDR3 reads TGTGCCAGCAGCTCTCCGGGACTAGATACCGGGGAGCTGTTTTTT.

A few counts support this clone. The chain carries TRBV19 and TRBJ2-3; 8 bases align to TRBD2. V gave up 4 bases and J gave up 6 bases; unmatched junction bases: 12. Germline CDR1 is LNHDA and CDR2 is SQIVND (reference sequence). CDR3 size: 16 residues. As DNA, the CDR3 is TGTGCCAGTAGTAAGGCGGGAGGCCCCCCTGTGGATACGCAGTATTTT. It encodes CASSKAGGPPVDTQYF. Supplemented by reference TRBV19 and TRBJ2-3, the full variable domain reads DGGITQSPKYLFRKEGQNVTLSCEQNLNHDAMYWYRQDPGQGLRLIYYSQIVNDFQKGDIAEGYSVSREKKESFPLTVTSAQKNPTAFYLCASSKAGGPPVDTQYFGPGTRLTVL.

CDR3 nucleotides: TGTGCCTGGAGTGACCCTAGCGGGAGGGCGCACAATGAGCAGTTCTTC. Encoded protein: CAWSDPSGRAHNEQFF. The chain is built from TRBV30 and TRBJ2-1; TRBD2 matches at 12 bases. From germline, CDR1 is GTSNPN and CDR2 SVGIG (reference sequence). V lost 1 base to trimming and J lost 5 bases; unmatched junction nucleotides: 6. The CDR3 length is 16 residues.

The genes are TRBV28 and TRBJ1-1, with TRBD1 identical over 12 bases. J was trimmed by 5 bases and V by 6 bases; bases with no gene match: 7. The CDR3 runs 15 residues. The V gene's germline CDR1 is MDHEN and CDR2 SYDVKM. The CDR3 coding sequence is TGTGCCAGCAGGGGGTGGGGACAGGGGGCTACTGAAGCTTTCTTT. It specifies CASRGWGQGATEAFF.

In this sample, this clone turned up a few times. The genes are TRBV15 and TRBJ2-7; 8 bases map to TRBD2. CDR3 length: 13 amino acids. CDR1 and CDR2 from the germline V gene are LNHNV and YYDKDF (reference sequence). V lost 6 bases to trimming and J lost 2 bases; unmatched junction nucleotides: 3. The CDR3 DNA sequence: TGTGCCACCAGGACTAGCGCGGCCTACGAGCAGTACTTC. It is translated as CATRTSAAYEQYF.

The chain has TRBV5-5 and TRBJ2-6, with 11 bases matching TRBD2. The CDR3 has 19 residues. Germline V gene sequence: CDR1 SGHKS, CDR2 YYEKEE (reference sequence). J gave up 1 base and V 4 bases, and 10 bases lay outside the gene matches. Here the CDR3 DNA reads TGTGCCAGCAGCCTCGTTGGGACTAGCGGCGGTTCTGGGGCCAACGTCCTGACTTTC. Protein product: CASSLVGTSGGSGANVLTF.

The CDR3 region is CSASRLAGAGSEQYF. DNA of the CDR3: TGCAGTGCTAGTCGGCTAGCGGGGGCCGGGAGCGAGCAGTACTTC. The chain recombines TRBV20-1 with TRBJ2-7; TRBD2 aligns across 10 bases. Losses at the gene ends were 3 bases for V and 6 bases for J; bases not matched to a gene: 11. This CDR3 contains 15 residues. Germline V CDR1 and CDR2: DFQATT, SNEGSKA (reference sequence).

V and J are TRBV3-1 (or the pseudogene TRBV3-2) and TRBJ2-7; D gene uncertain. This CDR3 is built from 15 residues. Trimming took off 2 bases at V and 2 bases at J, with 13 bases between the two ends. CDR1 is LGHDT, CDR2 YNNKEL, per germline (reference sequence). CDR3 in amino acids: CASSQTPGDPYEQYF. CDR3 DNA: TGTGCCAGCAGCCAAACCCCCGGAGATCCCTACGAGCAGTACTTC.